Reported below is one TCR beta chain. Many counts were recorded for this clonotype. Its antigen target is currently unknown. No qualities accompany the bases; no much larger clone lies one base away. Hyperthyroidism patients were newly diagnosed, with disease duration under 2 months, and aged 18 to 65 years. Anyone with other autoimmune diseases, uncontrolled infections, pregnancy or lactation was excluded from the study. Clinical symptoms, serum thyroxine, TRAb, thyroid ultrasound and orbital computed tomography formed the basis of the diagnosis. Total RNA was extracted using Trizol reagent, and RNA quality was checked on an Agilent 2100 Bioanalyzer. These data come from a study of Graves' ophthalmopathy and Graves' hyperthyroidism (dated by TCRdb to 2017 to 2018). Looking at the study overall: Hyperthyroidism was considered stable if no progression to ophthalmopathy occurred within 18 months of follow-up. An independent validation cohort was composed of fewer than 20 hyperthyroidism patients and 17 patients who later progressed from hyperthyroidism to ophthalmopathy. To explore V-J signatures that distinguish ophthalmopathy from hyperthyroidism, a discovery set of around 100 patients was enrolled, made up of 40 to 45 with ophthalmopathy and fewer than 60 with stable hyperthyroidism. Following sampling, methimazole starting at 30 mg daily was administered to hyperthyroidism patients, and high-dose intravenous methylprednisolone was administered to ophthalmopathy patients. In total, over 130 blood samples were TCR-sequenced: fewer than 50 ophthalmopathy, over 70 hyperthyroidism and approximately 17 hyperthyroidism-to-ophthalmopathy patients. In roughly six hyperthyroidism patients, the T-cell repertoire of thyroid tissue was compared with the T-cell repertoire of blood. To tell Graves' ophthalmopathy apart from Graves' hyperthyroidism, and to predict which patients would progress to ophthalmopathy, the study relied on TCR beta repertoire signatures.

The germline V gene supplies CDR1 SQVTM and CDR2 ANQGSEA. The junction shows trimming of 5 bases on V and 3 bases on J, and the gene matches do not reach 12 bases of it. Including the terminal cysteine and phenylalanine, the CDR3 comprises 16 residues. Kept here is only the CDR3 DNA, which spans 48 bases and is read in frame from base 1. TCR beta CDR3 regions were amplified from RNA transcripts for repertoire sequencing. The first round was an RT-PCR using HTBI primers with the Qiagen OneStep RT-PCR kit, and this first round was followed by a second-round multiplex PCR, then size selection and purification. Sequencing of the libraries was carried out on an Illumina HiSeq2000 in paired-end mode with 100 bp reads. The published analysis was carried out like this. SOAPnuke was used to process the reads, throwing out any read that had adapters, had uncalled bases, had a mean Phred below 15, or lacked an exact constant-primer or identifier match. COPE v1.2.5 was used to merge the high-quality paired reads. Each unique nucleotide sequence was defined as a clonotype, and clonotypes were aligned to IMGT TRB V, D and J references with MiTCR v1.1. Analysis was restricted to V-J combinations with a frequency above 0.0001, which covered 99.2% of repertoires. A TCR clonal expansion and chaos score per V-J combination was defined as the ratio of F50 clonal expansion to chaos observed in the TCRdist matrix. Welch's t-statistics and random forest were used to reduce the features to about a dozen V-J combinations, which were then used as input to a naive Bayes classifier. The Morisita-Horn index was used to measure how similar the thyroid and blood repertoires were. The raw public data were reprocessed by TCRdb itself: fastp quality trimming at Q25, MiXCR clonotype calling, in-frame beta chains only. Every entry covers one CDR3 protein and lists the most common genes and DNA from its rows. The V and J calls here are based on TCRdb, not the publication. The sample profile shows over a million distinct CDR3 sequences; about 40% of them were found once. The ten biggest clones cover over 8.5% of the sample.

General study outcomes and caveats: In validation, the model predicted ophthalmopathy progression with less than 71% sensitivity and around 72% specificity; roughly eleven predicted patients were CT-confirmed with GO in a median of around 6 months. No statistical method was used to predetermine the sample size, and group allocation was not hidden from the investigators. Among expanded thyroid clonotypes with frequency above 0.001, most also showed up in blood, which suggests that blood repertoires may reflect the thyroid immune response. In cross-validation, the 13-signature model distinguished ophthalmopathy from stable hyperthyroidism with 85% to 90% sensitivity and around 82% specificity, and in the test set the corresponding values were around 80% and 75%.

The chain couples TRBV29-1 to TRBJ2-2, with 7 bases matching TRBD2. Sequencing was carried out using peripheral blood or thyroid tissue (not recorded which). This receptor was taken from an adult man with Graves' hyperthyroidism. This receptor carries the CDR3 CSVSRRGSGYTGELFF. The DNA sequence follows: TGCAGCGTTTCCAGGAGGGGTAGCGGGTACACCGGGGAGCTGTTTTTT.